This T cell receptor beta chain was recorded in a study of T-cell memory formation after mild COVID-19. In the study overall: For the most part, TCR clusters were specific to one donor.

Study-level points and caveats: The study detected some responding clones in pre-infection memory, suggesting cross-reactive memory joined. Chiefly within CM and EM were the contracting CD4+ clones; CD8+ ones were within EMRA.

A note on this clonotype: The target antigen is unknown.

TCR alpha and TCR beta cDNA libraries with sample barcodes and UMIs came from 5'RACE using constant-segment primers. TCRdb reprocessed the 5' RACE reads with MiXCR, giving one entry per CDR3 protein. This sample has approximately 400,000 distinct CDR3 sequences, with about 24% found just once. Germline V gene data show CDR1 as MGHRA and CDR2 as YSYEKL. This CDR3 is built from 19 residues. V lost 0 bases and J 0 bases, leaving 18 bases between the germline ends. The rearrangement uses TRBV4-1 and TRBJ1-5; D is possibly TRBD1 (6 bases). Sequenced: PBMCs or a T cell subset sorted from them (not recorded which). The receptor comes from an adult woman who had mild COVID-19 (a few samples of this study predate the infection). Cell type and time point are not known. CDR3 sequence: CASSQDFRGPSFSNQPQHF. CDR3 in DNA: TGCGCCAGCAGCCAAGATTTCAGGGGCCCCTCTTTTAGCAATCAGCCCCAGCATTTT.